The subject of this entry is one TCR beta chain. This table comes from immunoSEQ multiplex PCR, and its TCRdb copy is limited to in-frame clones, with some not included. Altogether roughly 300,000 clones are present, about nine tenths being singletons, with the ten largest covering 8.5% to 12%. This CDR3 contains 14 residues. Germline V gene data show CDR1 as MNHEY and CDR2 as SMNVEV (reference sequence). V trimming: 6 bases; J trimming: 10 bases; junction bases outside the gene matches: 8. The sample is drawn from a study of blood T cell repertoires in COVID-19. Study-level information: Acute and convalescent COVID-19 samples came from the United States, Italy and Spain.

Recovered Cohort 3 donors showed two negative PCRs, clearance, or symptom resolution. The sequenced sample was PBMCs or T cells enriched from blood (not recorded which). The clonotype originates from a young woman who had recovered from COVID-19. This rearrangement joins TRBV27 to TRBJ2-1, with TRBD2 matching over 11 bases. This CDR3 reads CASRLAGVWREQFF. As DNA, the CDR3 is TGTGCCAGCAGACTAGCGGGAGTTTGGCGGGAGCAGTTCTTC.